A selection of T cell receptor beta chains follows, all from one sample in a study of T-cell reconstitution after alpha-beta-depleted transplantation in children. Using its own MiXCR run on the PCR reads, TCRdb lists one record per CDR3 protein. This table has some 600,000 distinct CDR3 sequences, 10% to 15% appearing once. The starting material was PBMCs, mostly from graft donor cells, obtained 360 days after TCRalphabeta/CD19-depleted stem cell transplant. These receptors were collected from a male patient younger than 18 who had a stem cell transplant for acute myeloid leukemia, so the T cells may come from the graft donor. The CDR3 runs from the conserved cysteine through the conserved F or W. The D gene is left open where the match is weak. The size field is filled for only some rows; it gives once, few, many or a size class.

few	TRBV29-1	13	TRBJ2-1	TRBD2	TGCAGCGTGGGACTAGCGGGAGATACTGAGCAGTTCTTC	CSVGLAGDTEQFF
-	TRBV28	14	TRBJ2-7	TRBD1	TGTGCCAGCAGTCTAACAGGGGTCACCTACGAGCAGTACTTC	CASSLTGVTYEQYF
-	TRBV18	16	TRBJ2-3	TRBD2	TGTGCCAGCTCACCACTCTTAAGGGCTAGCGGAGATACGCAGTATTTT	CASSPLLRASGDTQYF
many	TRBV7-6	13	TRBJ2-7	-	TGTGCCAGCAGCTTAGGTCTGTGGACCGAGCAGTACTTC	CASSLGLWTEQYF
many	TRBV27	15	TRBJ2-7	TRBD2	TGTGCCAGCAGTCCTAGCGGGAGCTTTAAGAGGGAGCAGTACTTC	CASSPSGSFKREQYF
-	TRBV24-1	14	TRBJ1-4	-	TGTGCCACCAGTGTAACCGGGGGCTATGAAAAACTGTTTTTT	CATSVTGGYEKLFF
few	TRBV5-1	17	TRBJ1-2	-	TGCGCCAGCAGCTTGGCGGGCGTGGGGGTAATCCACTATGGCTACACCTTC	CASSLAGVGVIHYGYTF
-	TRBV28	16	TRBJ1-6	-	TGTGCCAGCAGTCCCCACCGACCAGGGGTTTCGTCACCCCTCCACTTT	CASSPHRPGVSSPLHF
few	TRBV5-1	17	TRBJ2-3	TRBD1	TGCGCCAGCAGCTTGGCCATACAGGGGTCCGCCGCAGATACGCAGTATTTT	CASSLAIQGSAADTQYF
many	TRBV7-9	14	TRBJ1-2	-	TGTGCCAGCAGCTTAAGTAGCACGTTCTATGGCTACACCTTC	CASSLSSTFYGYTF
-	TRBV12-3/TRBV12-4	14	TRBJ1-1	-	TGTGCCAGCAGTTTTTCAAGGGCGGTCACTGAAGCTTTCTTT	CASSFSRAVTEAFF
-	TRBV28	15	TRBJ2-1	-	TGTGCCAGCAGTTACTACGGGAGAAACTACAATGAGCAGTTCTTC	CASSYYGRNYNEQFF
-	TRBV20-1	15	TRBJ2-7	-	TGCAGTGCTAGATCCGGGGGGCCTTCCCCGTACGAGCAGTACTTC	CSARSGGPSPYEQYF
few	TRBV20-1	12	TRBJ2-5	-	TGCAGTCCCCTTGGTAGGGGGGAGACCCAGTACTTC	CSPLGRGETQYF
-	TRBV10-3	16	TRBJ2-1	-	TGTGCCATCACTCGATTAGCGGACAGCTCCTACAATGAGCAGTTCTTC	CAITRLADSSYNEQFF
few	TRBV20-1	15	TRBJ1-4	-	TGCAGTGCTAGATTCCGCCGACCAACTAATGAAAAACTGTTTTTT	CSARFRRPTNEKLFF
-	TRBV20-1	15	TRBJ2-7	TRBD2	TGCAGTGCTAGAGATATCAGCGGGGCCACCTACGAGCAGTACTTC	CSARDISGATYEQYF
many	TRBV12-3/TRBV12-4	15	TRBJ2-1	TRBD1	TGTGCCAGCAGCTTCGGGACAGGGTTCTACAATGAGCAGTTCTTC	CASSFGTGFYNEQFF
few	TRBV29-1	12	TRBJ2-1	-	TGCAGCGTTGTGGCAGGGCGAAATGAGCAGTTCTTC	CSVVAGRNEQFF
-	TRBV28	14	TRBJ2-2	-	TGTGCCAGCAGTTTAACGCTGGGGGCCGGGGAGCTGTTTTTT	CASSLTLGAGELFF
-	TRBV28	16	TRBJ2-3	TRBD1	TGTGCCAGCAGTCTCCGGGACAGGGGTGCGGCGGATACGCAGTATTTT	CASSLRDRGAADTQYF
many	TRBV13	15	TRBJ2-5	-	TGTGCCAGCAGCTTTATGGCAGGTCCTAAGGAGACCCAGTACTTC	CASSFMAGPKETQYF
-	TRBV6-5	14	TRBJ2-1	-	TGTGCCAGCAGTTGGGACCAACTCTACAATGAGCAGTTCTTC	CASSWDQLYNEQFF
-	TRBV28	16	TRBJ2-6	TRBD2	TGTGCCAGCAGTCCCGGGGGGATCACTGGGGCCAACGTCCTGACTTTC	CASSPGGITGANVLTF
-	TRBV7-6	18	TRBJ2-7	TRBD2	TGTGCCAGCAGCTTAGGTTCTGGTTCGGCTAGCGGGTACAACGAGCAGTACTTC	CASSLGSGSASGYNEQYF
few	TRBV9	15	TRBJ2-7	-	TGTGCCAGCAGCTTGACAGGCCTGAGCTCCTACGAGCAGTACTTC	CASSLTGLSSYEQYF